A selection of T cell receptor beta chains follows, all from one sample in a study of OX40 agonist ivuxolimab in advanced cancers. Some clones are missing from TCRdb's copy, which holds only in-frame ones; the method was immunoSEQ multiplex PCR. In the table there are 25,000 to 30,000 clones, about 90% of which are singletons. The starting material was CD4+ or CD8+ T cells sorted from blood, obtained in a trial of the OX40 agonist ivuxolimab. These TCRs come from an adult with an advanced solid tumor such as melanoma, head and neck, liver or kidney cancer. CDR3s include the opening cysteine and the closing phenylalanine or tryptophan. A D gene is named only where the DNA matches it firmly. Size values are once, few and many counts, or a class for expanded clones, and some rows have none.

cdr3_nt | cdr3_aa | cdr3_length | j_call | v_call | d_call | clone_size
TGTGCCAGCAGCTTTCCAGCTTCGTACGAGCAGTACTTC | CASSFPASYEQYF | 13 | TRBJ2-7 | TRBV7-9 | . | .
TGCGCCAGCAGCCAGGGGTTCGGCGCGGGTGACGGGGAGCTGTTTTTT | CASSQGFGAGDGELFF | 16 | TRBJ2-2 | TRBV4-3 | . | .
TGCACCAGCAGCCAAGTGGGACTAGCGGCAAGATTCTCCTACGAGCAGTACTTC | CTSSQVGLAARFSYEQYF | 18 | TRBJ2-7 | TRBV1 | . | .
TGTGCCAGACCGCGGGACAGGGATAACTATGGCTACACCTTC | CARPRDRDNYGYTF | 14 | TRBJ1-2 | TRBV7-6 | TRBD1 | .
TGTGCCAGCAGTGAAGCCTTCGCCCCAGGACTATCCTACGAGCAGTACTTC | CASSEAFAPGLSYEQYF | 17 | TRBJ2-7 | TRBV2 | . | .
TGTGCCAGCAGTTCCCGAGAGGGGGGACTACGAAGCCACGAGCAGTACTTC | CASSSREGGLRSHEQYF | 17 | TRBJ2-7 | TRBV27 | . | .
TGCGCCAGCAGCTTCAAATCCTACGAGCAGTACTTC | CASSFKSYEQYF | 12 | TRBJ2-7 | TRBV5-1 | . | .
TGTGCCAGCAAATCGCGCGGCTCCTACGAGCAGTACTTC | CASKSRGSYEQYF | 13 | TRBJ2-7 | TRBV6-1 | . | .
TGTGCCAGCAGTCCGTCCACTAGCGCTCATAGGGGAGAGCAGTTCTTC | CASSPSTSAHRGEQFF | 16 | TRBJ2-1 | TRBV28 | TRBD2 | once
TGCAGCGTTGAGGTCAGGGAGTCTTTGGGCGAGCAGTACTTC | CSVEVRESLGEQYF | 14 | TRBJ2-7 | TRBV29-1 | . | .
TGTGCCAGCAGTTTCCAGGGGCGAGGGCAGCCCCAGCATTTT | CASSFQGRGQPQHF | 14 | TRBJ1-5 | TRBV27 | . | .
TGCGCCAGCAGCCGCTTACAGGGGGACTATGGCTACACCTTC | CASSRLQGDYGYTF | 14 | TRBJ1-2 | TRBV4-1 | TRBD1 | .
TGTGCCAGCATGAAAACTACAGGAGGGGAGCTGTTTTTT | CASMKTTGGELFF | 13 | TRBJ2-2 | TRBV7-6 | . | .
TGTGCCAGCAGCTTCGGGACTAGCCTTTACAATGAGCAGTTCTTC | CASSFGTSLYNEQFF | 15 | TRBJ2-1 | TRBV11-3 | TRBD2 | .
TGTGCCAGCAGCTCGGACAGGGGTTCAAAACTGTTTTTT | CASSSDRGSKLFF | 13 | TRBJ1-4 | TRBV7-2 | TRBD1 | .
TGTGCCAGCTCAAGTAATGAAAAACTGTTTTTT | CASSSNEKLFF | 11 | TRBJ1-4 | TRBV18 | . | .
TGCGCCAGCAGCTTGGCCGCCGGGAGTGATGTTACCGGGGAGCTGTTTTTT | CASSLAAGSDVTGELFF | 17 | TRBJ2-2 | TRBV5-1 | . | .
TGTGCCAGCAGCTCCCCCGGGACAGGCGCCCAGCCCCAGCATTTT | CASSSPGTGAQPQHF | 15 | TRBJ1-5 | TRBV11-2 | TRBD1 | once
TGTGCCAGCAGTTTCCCCCTTGATGAGCAGTTCTTC | CASSFPLDEQFF | 12 | TRBJ2-1 | TRBV28 | . | .
TGTGCCAGCAGTTCATTGGGAGGGAATCAGCCCCAGCATTTT | CASSSLGGNQPQHF | 14 | TRBJ1-5 | TRBV6-5 | . | .
TGTGCCAGCAGCCCCCTCGGACAGGGAATCGATGAGCAGTTCTTC | CASSPLGQGIDEQFF | 15 | TRBJ2-1 | TRBV9 | TRBD1 | .
TGTGCCAGCAGTGACAAGGTGGGACTAGCGGGAATTCCGGTCAATGAGCAGTTCTTC | CASSDKVGLAGIPVNEQFF | 19 | TRBJ2-1 | TRBV6-4 | TRBD2 | few
TGCGCCAGCCGGTACCTAGCGGGAGGAAATGAGCAGTTCTTC | CASRYLAGGNEQFF | 14 | TRBJ2-1 | TRBV4-1 | TRBD2 | medium-sized
TGTGCCAGCAGCCTAGGGACAGGTTACGAGCAGTACTTC | CASSLGTGYEQYF | 13 | TRBJ2-7 | TRBV7-9 | TRBD1 | .
TGTGCCAGCAGTGAGGGGAAGAGCAATCAGCCCCAGCATTTT | CASSEGKSNQPQHF | 14 | TRBJ1-5 | TRBV2 | . | .
TGTGCCAGCAGTTTAACCGGACTAGCGGGAATCCACGAGCAGTACTTC | CASSLTGLAGIHEQYF | 16 | TRBJ2-7 | TRBV27 | TRBD2 | .
TGTGCCAGCAGGGGACTAGGGAGAGAATGGGAGCAGTTCTTC | CASRGLGREWEQFF | 14 | TRBJ2-1 | TRBV2 | TRBD2 | .
TGTGCCAGCAGCTCCGGGACAGGGGGCGCGGAGACCCAGTACTTC | CASSSGTGGAETQYF | 15 | TRBJ2-5 | TRBV7-3 | TRBD1 | .
TGCGCCAGCAGACTAATGGCCAACTCCTACGAGCAGTACTTC | CASRLMANSYEQYF | 14 | TRBJ2-7 | TRBV4-1 | . | .
TGTGCCAGTAGTCCTTTCGGGGGAGAGAACACTGAAGCTTTCTTT | CASSPFGGENTEAFF | 15 | TRBJ1-1 | TRBV19 | . | few
TGTGCCAGCAGCCAAGATCCGGGGCCCGAATATCAGCCCCAGCATTTT | CASSQDPGPEYQPQHF | 16 | TRBJ1-5 | TRBV4-2 | . | .